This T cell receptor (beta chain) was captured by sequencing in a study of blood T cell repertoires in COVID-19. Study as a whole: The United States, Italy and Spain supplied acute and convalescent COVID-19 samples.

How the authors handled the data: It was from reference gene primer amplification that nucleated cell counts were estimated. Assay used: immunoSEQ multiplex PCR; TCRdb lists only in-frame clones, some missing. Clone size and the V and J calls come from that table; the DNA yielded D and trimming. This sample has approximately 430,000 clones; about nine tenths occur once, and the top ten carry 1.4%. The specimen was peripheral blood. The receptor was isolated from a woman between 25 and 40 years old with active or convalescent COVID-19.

The CDR3 DNA reads TGCGCCAGCAGTCAATCGAACAGACGAACCGAGACCCAGTACTTC. It specifies CASSQSNRRTETQYF. V usage is TRBV23-1 and J usage is TRBJ2-5; no definite D call. TRBV23-1 is noted as an ORF with a role that remains uncertain. Trimming removed 0 bases from V and 5 bases from J, with 13 bases in between. CDR3 length: 15 residues.